This T cell receptor (beta chain) was captured by sequencing in a study of cytomegalovirus exposure and HLA in healthy donors. The PCR ran on 60 Vbeta and 13 Jbeta primers. Sequencing used immunoSEQ multiplex PCR; TCRdb keeps in-frame clones, though not all of them. The table shows 130,000 to 150,000 clones, with just under 75% occurring only once. The CDR3 length is 16 residues. With V trimmed by 3 bases and J by 7 bases, 15 bases remained unmatched. Germline V gene lookup returns CDR1 SGHRS and CDR2 YFSETQ. The J gene is TRBJ1-2, the V gene TRBV5-1; 7 nucleotides agree with TRBD1. The sequencing sample was made of PBMCs. This receptor was taken from a woman aged 18-29 years in good health and CMV-seronegative. CDR3 amino acids: CASSSGVAGGFGGYTF. The CDR3 coding sequence is TGCGCCAGCAGCTCCGGGGTGGCAGGGGGGTTTGGTGGCTACACCTTC. Combining the CDR3 with reference TRBV5-1 and TRBJ1-2 gives the whole variable domain KAGVTQTPRYLIKTRGQQVTLSCSPISGHRSVSWYQQTPGQGLQFLFEYFSETQRNKGNFPGRFSGRQFSNSRSEMNVSTLELGDSALYLCASSSGVAGGFGGYTFGSGTRLTVV.